The following is a T cell receptor (beta chain) sequence with its context. This CDR3 is built from 16 residues. V lost 0 bases to trimming and J lost 4 bases; unmatched junction nucleotides: 5. This sample was included in a study of T-cell memory formation after mild COVID-19. Via MiXCR, TCRdb re-called the 5' RACE reads, giving one row per CDR3 protein. The sample consists of 400,000 or so distinct CDR3 sequences, around 20% of them appearing once. The sample taken for sequencing was PBMCs or a T cell subset sorted from them (not recorded which). The origin of this receptor is an adult woman who had mild COVID-19 (a few samples of this study predate the infection). Cell type and time point are not known. V gene TRBV12-3 or TRBV12-4 combines with J gene TRBJ2-3; 9 positions match TRBD2. CDR3 residues: CASSLAGLAAADTQYF. CDR3 nucleotides: TGTGCCAGCAGTTTAGCGGGACTAGCCGCCGCAGATACGCAGTATTTT.